These T cell receptor beta chains were read from a single sample in a study of blood T cell repertoires in COVID-19. The data were produced by immunoSEQ multiplex PCR, yet TCRdb's version contains in-frame clones alone and is incomplete. The table records roughly 250,000 clones, 70% to 85% of them present only once. Sequenced: peripheral blood. These receptors came from a human donor with COVID-19, enrolled during active disease. The donor label of this sample is uncertain. CDR3s leave out the opening cysteine and the closing phenylalanine or tryptophan.

V gene	CDR3 protein
TRBV28	ASSTPTGIPPYEQY
TRBV7-9	ASSSPGLAGSYNEQF
TRBV9	ASSVNPLASYEQY
TRBV11-2	ASTLRRGENYGYT
TRBV28	ASSLSNLGQSNQPQH
TRBV7-8	ASSLARAANYGYT
TRBV28	ASSFGRVNQPQH
TRBV5-1	ASSLEGGGSTEAF
TRBV6-6	ASSSLGRRDGYT
TRBV15	ATSYQGDNSPLH
TRBV2	ASKREGGDTQY
TRBV18	ASSPQAGTGVNYGYT
TRBV4-2	ASSQDIEAKNIQY
TRBV10-1	ASSESSGSTDTQY
TRBV6-5	ASTRDTEAF
TRBV6-4	ASKYWTGDYGYT
TRBV28	ASSPREKLF
TRBV6-5	ASSYYRGAGYGYT
TRBV9	ASSAREATNEKLF
TRBV30	AWSGIRAVSEAF
TRBV27	ASSLGQLMNTEAF
TRBV27	ASSPPGQF
TRBV28	ASRLSGRGADTQY
TRBV5-4	ASSLELAGDTQY
TRBV18	ASSLGQGGHQPQH
TRBV5-5	ASSSRQGQETQY
TRBV18	ASSRPGQGYEQY
TRBV6-4	AGMEGPLETQY
TRBV5-1	ASSLARWGVIQPQH
TRBV9	ASSHQSSGRGNEQF
TRBV28	ASSSPSSGQSYSNQPQH
TRBV27	ASSSLNQPQH
TRBV6-5	ATEGLADEQY
TRBV9	ASSVVSGNTEAF
TRBV6-4	ASNLVASGRGETQY
TRBV5-1	ASSAGTSGRTGETQY
TRBV11-3	ASSLTPIQGGELF
TRBV27	ASRRAPGGKNTEAF
TRBV19	ASAEPGQEAF
TRBV3-1/TRBV3-2	ASSQKPPVGSGGPSYEQY
TRBV4-3	ASSQGRVNEQF
TRBV6-6	ASVSYRGPTEAF
TRBV11-3	ASSLTSGSYNEQF
TRBV27	ASRLTGSRTEAF
TRBV10-2	ASSEVGGPSNEQF
TRBV6-5	ASRKTSSQETQY
TRBV4-3	ASSQAVISDTQY
TRBV6-6	ASRQGMNTEAF
TRBV11-1	ASSRDRDAGELF
TRBV6-1	ASSGPTGLGGSYNEQF
TRBV6-1	ASSEYRLNTEAF
TRBV4-3	ASSQDEVRAGDIDYEQY
TRBV7-8	ASSLVGQGTGELF
TRBV29-1	SVPGTSGVYEQY
TRBV15	ATTTGGRDVAEAF
TRBV19	ASRQGSGYNEQF
TRBV18	ASSSDIQSNTEAF
TRBV29-1	SVKPSGSDEQF